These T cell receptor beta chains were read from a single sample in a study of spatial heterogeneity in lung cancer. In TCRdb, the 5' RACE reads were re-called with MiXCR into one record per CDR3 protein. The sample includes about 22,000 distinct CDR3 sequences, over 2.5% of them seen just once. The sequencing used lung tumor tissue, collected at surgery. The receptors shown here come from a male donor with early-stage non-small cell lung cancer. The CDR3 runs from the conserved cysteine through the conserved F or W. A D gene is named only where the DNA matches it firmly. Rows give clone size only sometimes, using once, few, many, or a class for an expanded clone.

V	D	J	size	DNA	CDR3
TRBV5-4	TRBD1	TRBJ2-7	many	TGTGCCAGCACAGGGACAGGGGGCATGGGCGAGCAGTACTTC	CASTGTGGMGEQYF
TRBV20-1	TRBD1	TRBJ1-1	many	TGCAGTGCTACCGGGACAGCTTTAGGCACTGAAGCTTTCTTT	CSATGTALGTEAFF
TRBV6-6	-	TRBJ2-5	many	TGTGCCAGCAGTTACGGGGTCTCAGAGACCCAGTACTTC	CASSYGVSETQYF
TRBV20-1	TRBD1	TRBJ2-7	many	TGCAGCCTACCGGGACAGGCACCCTACGAGCAGTACTTC	CSLPGQAPYEQYF
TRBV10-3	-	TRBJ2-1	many	TGTGCCATACTAGAACCCGAAGGGTATGAGCAGTTCTTC	CAILEPEGYEQFF
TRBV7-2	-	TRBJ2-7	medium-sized	TGTGCCAGCAGCTTAGGTCCAGGGAACTACGAGCAGTACTTC	CASSLGPGNYEQYF
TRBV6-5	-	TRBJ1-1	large	TGTGCCAGCAGTTACTCGAGAAGGGGGACTGAAGCTTTCTTT	CASSYSRRGTEAFF
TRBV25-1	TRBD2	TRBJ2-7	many	TGTGCCAGCAGTGACCCAGCGGGACGCCCCTACGAGCAGTACTTC	CASSDPAGRPYEQYF
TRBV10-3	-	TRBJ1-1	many	TGTGCCATCAGTGCCGGGACGGTTGGCACTGAAGCTTTCTTT	CAISAGTVGTEAFF
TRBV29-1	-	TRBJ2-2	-	TGCGTGGACACAGGGTTGGAGAACACCGGGGAGCTGTTTTTT	CVDTGLENTGELFF
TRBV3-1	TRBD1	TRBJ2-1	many	TGTGCCAGCAGCCAAGATATGACAGGGGGATTCAATGAGCAGTTCTTC	CASSQDMTGGFNEQFF
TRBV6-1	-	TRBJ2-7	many	TGTGCCAGCAGTGCTGAAAGGGGGGGAAGCTACGAGCAGTACTTC	CASSAERGGSYEQYF
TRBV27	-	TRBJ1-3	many	TGTGCCAGCAGTTTGGCCGGGACTCCAGGAAACACCATATATTTT	CASSLAGTPGNTIYF
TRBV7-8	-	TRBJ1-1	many	TGTGCCAGCAGCTTAGGAAAGACCACTGAAGCTTTCTTT	CASSLGKTTEAFF
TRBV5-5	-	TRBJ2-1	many	TGTGCCAGCACCCTCCAGGGCCGTCATGAGCAGTTCTTC	CASTLQGRHEQFF
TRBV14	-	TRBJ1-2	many	TGTGCCAGCAGCCAAGATGACAGAACTAACTATGGCTACACCTTC	CASSQDDRTNYGYTF
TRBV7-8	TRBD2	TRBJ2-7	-	TGTGCCAGCAGCTTGGGGACTAGCGGGAGGTACGAGCAGTACTTC	CASSLGTSGRYEQYF
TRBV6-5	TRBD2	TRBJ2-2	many	TGTGCCAGCGGACTAGCGGCAAACACCGGGGAGCTGTTTTTT	CASGLAANTGELFF
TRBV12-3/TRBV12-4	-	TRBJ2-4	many	TGTGCCAGCACCGTTTATTTAGCCAAAAACATTCAGTACTTC	CASTVYLAKNIQYF
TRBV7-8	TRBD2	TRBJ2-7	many	TGTGCCAGCAGCTTGACAGGACTAGCGGCCTACGAGCAGTACTTC	CASSLTGLAAYEQYF
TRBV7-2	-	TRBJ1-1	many	TGTGCCAGCAGCTCCCCACGGATATACGGCACTGAAGCTTTCTTT	CASSSPRIYGTEAFF
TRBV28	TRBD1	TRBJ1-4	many	TGTGCCAGCAGTTACCCAGGGGGTGGAGAGGAAAAACTGTTTTTT	CASSYPGGGEEKLFF
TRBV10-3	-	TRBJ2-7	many	TGTGCCATCGGCACTCCCGGGACTTCTAGCTACGAGCAGTACTTC	CAIGTPGTSSYEQYF
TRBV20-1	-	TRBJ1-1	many	TGCAGTGCTAGAGGTGGGGCGCAAACTGAAGCTTTCTTT	CSARGGAQTEAFF
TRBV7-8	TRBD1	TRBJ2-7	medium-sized	TGTGCCAGCAGTCTCGGGACAGGGTCTTCCTACGAGCAGTACTTC	CASSLGTGSSYEQYF
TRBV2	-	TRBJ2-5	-	TGTGCCAGCCGTAGCGAGGGGACCCAGTACTTC	CASRSEGTQYF
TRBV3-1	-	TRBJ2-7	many	TGTGCCAGCAGCCAATTTTTAGGAGGTAGCTACGAGCAGTACTTC	CASSQFLGGSYEQYF
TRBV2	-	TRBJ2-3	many	TGTGCCTCCCTTGAAGGGGCAACAGATACGCAGTATTTT	CASLEGATDTQYF
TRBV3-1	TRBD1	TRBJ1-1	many	TGTGCCAGCGGAAGGGGGCCCACTGAAGCTTTCTTT	CASGRGPTEAFF
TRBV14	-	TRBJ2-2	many	TGTGCCAGCAGCCAAGTTATCACCAGCACGAACACCGGGGAGCTGTTTTTT	CASSQVITSTNTGELFF
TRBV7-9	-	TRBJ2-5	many	TGTGCCAGCAGCTTAGTATGGACAGAAGAGACCCAGTACTTC	CASSLVWTEETQYF
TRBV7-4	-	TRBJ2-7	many	TGTGCCAGCAGCCCCCCGCGGCGGGATTACCCTTACGAGCAGTACTTC	CASSPPRRDYPYEQYF
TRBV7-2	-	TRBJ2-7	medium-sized	TGTGCCAGCAGCTTATCCGGAGCCAGTAACGCCTACGAGCAGTACTTC	CASSLSGASNAYEQYF
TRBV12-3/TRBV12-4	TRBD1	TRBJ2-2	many	TGTGCCAGCAGGGGGACAGGGGGCGGCGGGGAGCTGTTTTTT	CASRGTGGGGELFF
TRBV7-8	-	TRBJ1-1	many	TGTGCCAGCAGCTCCAGGACAGTCAGGTTCTTGAACACTGAAGCTTTCTTT	CASSSRTVRFLNTEAFF
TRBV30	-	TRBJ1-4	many	TGTGCCTGGAGTGTACCGGGGTTCAGTGAAAAACTGTTTTTT	CAWSVPGFSEKLFF
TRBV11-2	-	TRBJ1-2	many	TGTGCCAGCAGCTTAGTTCAACTTGCTAGCTATGGCTACACCTTC	CASSLVQLASYGYTF
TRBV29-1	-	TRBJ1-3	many	TGCAGCGTGACAGGCCTACTCTCTGGAAACACCATATATTTT	CSVTGLLSGNTIYF
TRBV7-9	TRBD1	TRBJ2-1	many	TGTGCCAGCAGCTACAGGGGTGGATCCTACAATGAGCAGTTCTTC	CASSYRGGSYNEQFF
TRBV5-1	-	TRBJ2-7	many	TGCGCCAGCAGCTTCCTATACAGGGTCTACGAGCAGTACTTC	CASSFLYRVYEQYF
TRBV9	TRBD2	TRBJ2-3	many	TGTGCCAGCAGCCCAGGGACTAGCGAGATGACAGATACGCAGTATTTT	CASSPGTSEMTDTQYF
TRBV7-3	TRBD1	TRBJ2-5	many	TGTGCCAGCAGCTTAAACCAGGGGGCCCAAGAGACCCAGTACTTC	CASSLNQGAQETQYF
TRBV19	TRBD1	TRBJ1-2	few	TGTGCCAGTAGCTACGAAGGACAGGGGGCGGCTGGCTACACCTTC	CASSYEGQGAAGYTF
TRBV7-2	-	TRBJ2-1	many	TGTGCCAGCAGGCCGGGACTGGGGGGCTACAATGAGCAGTTCTTC	CASRPGLGGYNEQFF
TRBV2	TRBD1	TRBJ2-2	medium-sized	TGTGCCAGCAGGGGACAGGGCGGCGGGGAGCTGTTTTTT	CASRGQGGGELFF
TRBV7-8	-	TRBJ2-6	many	TGTGCCAGCAGCCCCTGGCCGAGGGCCCAGAGCTCTGGGGCCAACGTCCTGACTTTC	CASSPWPRAQSSGANVLTF
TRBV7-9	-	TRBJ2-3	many	TGTGCCAGCAGCTTAGCCCCAGATACGCAGTATTTT	CASSLAPDTQYF
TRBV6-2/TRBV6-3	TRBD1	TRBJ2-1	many	TGTGCCAGTTGCGGACAGGGGCTAGGGAATGAGCAGTTCTTC	CASCGQGLGNEQFF
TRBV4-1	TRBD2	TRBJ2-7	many	TGCGCCAGCAGCCAAGTTCCCAGCGGGGTCCAGGGCGAGCAGTACTTC	CASSQVPSGVQGEQYF
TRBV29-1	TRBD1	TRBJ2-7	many	TGCAGCGCAAGCGGGACAGGGGCCTACGAGCAGTACTTC	CSASGTGAYEQYF
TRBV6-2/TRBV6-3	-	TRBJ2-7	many	TGTGCCAGCAGTTACGGGGCGGGACGCTACGAGCAGTACTTC	CASSYGAGRYEQYF
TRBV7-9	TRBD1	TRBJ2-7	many	TGTGCCAGCAGCTTTCAGGGGGTCCCAACCTACGAGCAGTACTTC	CASSFQGVPTYEQYF
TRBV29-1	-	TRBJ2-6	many	TGCAGCGTTGGCGCAGGGACGTACGGGGCCAACGTCCTGACTTTC	CSVGAGTYGANVLTF
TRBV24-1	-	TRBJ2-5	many	TGTGCCACCGGAAAGGGATTTGAGGAGCAAGAGACCCAGTACTTC	CATGKGFEEQETQYF
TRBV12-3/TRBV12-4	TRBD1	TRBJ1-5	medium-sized	TGTGCCAGCAGTTCCCAGGGGGCAGATCAGCCCCAGCATTTT	CASSSQGADQPQHF